Shown below are 8 T cell receptor beta chains from a single sample sequenced in a study of cytomegalovirus exposure and HLA in healthy donors. Some clones are missing from TCRdb's copy, which holds only in-frame ones; the method was immunoSEQ multiplex PCR. The profile shows about 220,000 clones, approximately 80% of them singletons. Sample: PBMCs. The receptors shown here come from a woman aged 25 to 45 in good health and CMV-seropositive.

The rearrangement links TRBV15 to TRBJ2-5, with 13 bases fitting TRBD2. V lost 5 bases to trimming and J lost 4 bases; unmatched junction nucleotides: 4. This CDR3 spans 15 amino acids. Germline assignment: CDR1 LNHNV and CDR2 YYDKDF (reference sequence). The CDR3 is CATSGLAGVVETQYF. In DNA, the CDR3 is TGTGCCACCAGCGGACTAGCGGGAGTTGTAGAGACCCAGTACTTC.

V usage is TRBV19 and J usage is TRBJ2-6; 7 nucleotides match TRBD2. This CDR3 contains 16 residues. CDR1 LNHDA and CDR2 SQIVND come from the germline V gene (reference sequence). J lost 1 base, V lost 5 bases, and 5 bases had no gene match. The CDR3: CASSREVGSGANVLTF. The CDR3 nucleotides read TGTGCCAGTAGTCGGGAGGTTGGTTCTGGGGCCAACGTCCTGACTTTC.

The rearrangement links TRBV7-2 to TRBJ1-2, with 10 bases fitting TRBD1. CDR1 is SGHTA and CDR2 is FQGNSA in the germline V gene. J was trimmed by 7 bases and V by 6 bases; bases with no gene match: 8. The CDR3 runs 14 residues. The CDR3 sequence is CASRSGTGESGYTF. The CDR3 DNA is TGTGCCAGCAGATCCGGGACAGGGGAATCTGGCTACACCTTC.

The rearrangement joins TRBV19 to TRBJ2-7, with D unclear. Per the germline V gene, CDR1 is LNHDA and CDR2 is SQIVND (reference sequence). The CDR3 is made up of 13 amino acids. Trimming stripped 5 bases from V and 6 bases from J, with 14 bases between. For the CDR3, the DNA is TGTGCCAGTAGTGAACAAGGGTTGGCCGAGCAGTACTTC. Its protein product is CASSEQGLAEQYF.

CDR3 in DNA: TGTGCCACCAGCAGAGGTGGGACGGTGGGCGGCGAGCAGTACTTC. This translates into CATSRGGTVGGEQYF. The genes are TRBV15 and TRBJ2-7; D is possibly TRBD1 or TRBD2 (5 bases each). Trimming took off 1 base at V and 6 bases at J, with 16 bases between the two ends. Germline lookup yields CDR1 LNHNV and CDR2 YYDKDF (reference sequence). This CDR3 is built from 15 residues.

This rearrangement joins TRBV7-9 to TRBJ2-7; 7 bases line up with TRBD2. V shed 0 bases, J shed 0 bases, and the junction held 2 bases outside the gene matches. Germline V gene sequence: CDR1 SEHNR, CDR2 FQNEAQ (reference sequence). The CDR3 has 15 residues. This chain's CDR3 is CASSLAGGSSYEQYF. CDR3 nucleotides: TGTGCCAGCAGCTTAGCAGGCGGGAGCTCCTACGAGCAGTACTTC.

The V gene is TRBV30, the J gene TRBJ1-1, with a tentative D call TRBD1 (6 bases). Trimming took off 2 bases at V and 10 bases at J, with 26 bases between the two ends. The CDR3 is 16 amino acids. Germline assignment: CDR1 GTSNPN and CDR2 SVGIG (reference sequence). CDR3 DNA: TGTGCCTGGAGTCCGTATGTTGAGGCAGGGGAGTCTGGAGCTTTCTTT. It codes for CAWSPYVEAGESGAFF.

V usage is TRBV27 and J usage is TRBJ1-2; D not certain. Trimming stripped 4 bases from V and 1 base from J, with 13 bases between. Per germline, CDR1 MNHEY and CDR2 SMNVEV (reference sequence). The CDR3 extends over 15 amino acids. CDR3 sequence reads: CASSSIVGNNYGYTF. The CDR3 DNA is TGTGCCAGCAGTTCGATCGTAGGGAATAACTATGGCTACACCTTC.